These 25 T cell receptor beta chains came from one sample sequenced in a study of T cell responses to AZD1222 COVID-19 vaccine. Only in-frame clones appear in the TCRdb table, and some are missing; sequencing was by immunoSEQ multiplex PCR. This table has approximately 150,000 clones, about 86% appearing once. The sample here was peripheral blood, taken 28 days after the second AZD1222 dose. All receptors derive from an adult who received the AZD1222 COVID-19 vaccine.

The J gene is TRBJ1-1, the V gene TRBV7-9, with a tentative D call TRBD1 (6 bases). Trimming took 5 bases from V and 2 from J, leaving 12 bases between them. The V gene's germline CDR1 is SEHNR and CDR2 FQNEAQ (reference sequence). The CDR3 is made up of 14 amino acids. Here the CDR3 DNA reads TGTGCCAGCAGCATTCTGACAGGAAACACTGAAGCTTTCTTT. Its translation is CASSILTGNTEAFF.

This rearrangement joins TRBV4-1 to TRBJ2-7; perhaps TRBD1 as D (6 bases). The germline CDR1 and CDR2 sequences are MGHRA and YSYEKL. V lost 4 bases and J lost 4, with 11 bases in between. The CDR3 extends over 13 amino acids. In nucleotides, the CDR3 is TGCGCCAGCAGCCCCCGGGACAAATACGAGCAGTACTTC. Encoded protein: CASSPRDKYEQYF.

The chain links TRBV15 to TRBJ2-3; D might be TRBD1 or TRBD2, each matching 5 bases. Germline V lookup: CDR1 LNHNV, CDR2 YYDKDF (reference sequence). The ends were cut back, 3 bases at V and 0 bases at J, with 13 bases in the middle. The CDR3 is 16 residues long. The CDR3 is CATSRTGTQSTDTQYF. In nucleotides, the CDR3 is TGTGCCACCAGCAGGACCGGGACCCAAAGCACAGATACGCAGTATTTT.

The V gene is TRBV18, the J gene TRBJ2-7, with D maybe TRBD1 (5 bases). Trimming left V 1 base short and J 3 bases short, with 10 bases between. Per the germline V gene, CDR1 is KGHSH and CDR2 is LQKENI. The CDR3 is 14 amino acids. The CDR3 DNA reads as TGTGCCAGCTCACCACGTTCAGGGTTCTACGAGCAGTACTTC. Protein product: CASSPRSGFYEQYF.

The chain employs TRBV6-5 and TRBJ2-5, with 7 bases aligning to TRBD1. Germline loops: CDR1 MNHEY, CDR2 SVGAGI. This CDR3 has 13 residues. J lost 4 bases, V lost 6 bases, and 5 bases had no gene match. Here the CDR3 reads CASRQGEGETQYF. CDR3 coding DNA: TGTGCCAGCAGGCAGGGGGAAGGAGAGACCCAGTACTTC.

This clone was picked up a small number of times. V is TRBV29-1 and J is TRBJ2-2; TRBD1 aligns across 9 bases. CDR1 and CDR2 from the germline V gene are SQVTM and ANQGSEA. Losses at the gene ends were 4 bases for V and 1 base for J; bases not matched to a gene: 4. The CDR3 runs 15 residues. Here the CDR3 DNA reads TGCAGCGTTGCCCCGGGACAGGGGAACACCGGGGAGCTGTTTTTT. Amino acids: CSVAPGQGNTGELFF.

The rearrangement uses TRBV28 and TRBJ1-1, with TRBD1 matching 7 bases. CDR3 size: 17 residues. Germline trimming cut 6 bases from V and 0 bases from J; bases unmatched to any gene: 13. CDR1 is MDHEN and CDR2 is SYDVKM in the germline V gene. The CDR3 DNA is TGTGCCAGCAGAAAACCGACAGGGACCGGTTTGAACACTGAAGCTTTCTTT. Amino acids: CASRKPTGTGLNTEAFF.

V and J are TRBV2 and TRBJ1-6; a possible D gene is TRBD1 (5 bases). In germline, CDR1 is SNHLY, CDR2 FYNNEI. The CDR3 runs to 15 residues. V was pared by 6 bases and J by 5 bases, with 14 bases between. The CDR3 loop is CASSDGRVDNSPLHF. CDR3 DNA: TGTGCCAGCAGCGACGGCAGGGTGGATAATTCACCCCTCCACTTT.

The chain has TRBV5-1 and TRBJ1-2; 9 bases are shared with TRBD1. V lost 4 bases to trimming and J lost 5 bases; unmatched junction nucleotides: 12. The germline gives CDR1 SGHRS, CDR2 YFSETQ. The CDR3 is 16 amino acids. The CDR3 loop reads CASSKDRGGQYYGYTF. CDR3 bases: TGCGCCAGCAGCAAAGACAGGGGGGGACAATATTATGGCTACACCTTC.

A single count supports this clone. The gene calls are TRBV12-3 or TRBV12-4 and TRBJ1-2; D uncertain. Between the trimmed V and J ends, which lost 1 base and 1 base, there was a span of 4 bases. This CDR3 region has 13 residues. CDR3 coding DNA: TGTGCCAGCAGTTTAGTTATTAACTATGGCTACACCTTC. This codes for CASSLVINYGYTF.

This chain uses TRBV10-1 with TRBJ2-1, with 10 bases fitting TRBD2. Trimming at V came to 3 bases and at J to 2 bases, leaving 7 bases not matched to a gene. CDR1 and CDR2 (germline): WNHNN, SYGVQD (reference sequence). The length of the CDR3 is 17 residues. Here the CDR3 DNA reads TGCGCCAGCAGTGAAAGGGCTAGCGGGGGCCCCTACAATGAGCAGTTCTTC. This encodes CASSERASGGPYNEQFF.

The rearrangement joins TRBV28 to TRBJ1-5; D possibly corresponds to TRBD1 (6 bases). Deletions cut 8 bases from V and 6 bases from J, with 17 bases between. This CDR3 contains 14 residues. Germline-derived CDR1 and CDR2 are MDHEN and SYDVKM. The CDR3 loop is CASRAAGGGQPQHF. The CDR3 DNA follows: TGTGCCAGCCGGGCAGCGGGGGGCGGTCAGCCCCAGCATTTT. Complete variable domain (other parts from reference TRBV28 and TRBJ1-5): DVKVTQSSRYLVKRTGEKVFLECVQDMDHENMFWYRQDPGLGLRLIYFSYDVKMKEKGDIPEGYSVSREKKERFSLILESASTNQTSMYLCASRAAGGGQPQHFGDGTRLSIL.

The chain recombines TRBV28 with TRBJ2-4, with 10 bases lining up with TRBD2. This CDR3 contains 21 residues. Germline V lookup: CDR1 MDHEN, CDR2 SYDVKM. Germline trimming cut 4 bases from V and 1 base from J; bases unmatched to any gene: 19. CDR3 region: CASSSPTGLAGASGAKNIQYF. The CDR3 bases are TGTGCCAGCAGTTCCCCCACCGGGCTAGCGGGGGCTTCGGGGGCCAAAAACATTCAGTACTTC.

As DNA, the CDR3 is TGTGCCAGCAGTGAATTCCGAAACCAGCCCCAGCATTTT. This gives the protein CASSEFRNQPQHF. The V gene is TRBV6-1, the J gene TRBJ1-5; D unclear. This CDR3 is built from 13 residues. Looked up from germline, CDR1 is MNHNS and CDR2 is SASEGT. With 2 bases removed from V and 7 bases from J, the gap between germline ends came to 9 bases.

The CDR3: CASSQDGGGAPGTDTQYF. The CDR3 bases are TGCGCCAGCAGCCAAGACGGGGGCGGGGCCCCGGGGACAGATACGCAGTATTTT. This chain connects TRBV4-1 to TRBJ2-3; D is possibly TRBD1 or TRBD2 (6 bases each). CDR1 and CDR2 (germline): MGHRA, YSYEKL. The CDR3 sequence is 18 residues long. Trimming cost V 0 bases and J 3 bases, with 19 bases left between them.

This chain uses TRBV5-1 with TRBJ2-6; no clear D gene. V was clipped by 5 bases and J by 6 bases, with 15 bases between them. Looked up from germline, CDR1 is SGHRS and CDR2 is YFSETQ. The CDR3 contains 15 residues. The CDR3 is CASRTDGTAANVLTF. DNA for the CDR3: TGCGCCAGCAGAACGGACGGAACGGCGGCCAACGTCCTGACTTTC. The full variable domain, in which reference TRBV5-1 and TRBJ2-6 provide the parts outside the CDR3, is KAGVTQTPRYLIKTRGQQVTLSCSPISGHRSVSWYQQTPGQGLQFLFEYFSETQRNKGNFPGRFSGRQFSNSRSEMNVSTLELGDSALYLCASRTDGTAANVLTFGAGSRLTVL.

J is TRBJ2-7 and V is TRBV27; D is unresolved. This CDR3 has 15 amino acids. The germline CDR1 and CDR2 sequences are MNHEY and SMNVEV (reference sequence). V lost 2 bases, J lost 4 bases, and 15 bases lay in between. CDR3 in amino acids: CASSLTEDRVYEQYF. As DNA, the CDR3 is TGTGCCAGCAGTTTAACAGAAGATCGGGTTTACGAGCAGTACTTC.

In this sample, this clone turned up a few times. The J gene is TRBJ1-1, the V gene TRBV19, with D tentatively TRBD1 (6 bases). V dropped 7 bases and J dropped 6 bases, with 21 bases sitting between them. Germline CDR1 LNHDA, CDR2 SQIVND (reference sequence). CDR3 size: 15 residues. The CDR3 DNA reads as TGTGCCAGTATTCGGTGGGGGGCGCGAAGCCCTGAAGCTTTCTTT. Amino acids: CASIRWGARSPEAFF.

The rearrangement joins TRBV7-9 to TRBJ1-1, with unresolved D. Per the germline V gene, CDR1 is SEHNR and CDR2 is FQNEAQ (reference sequence). The ends were cut back, 7 bases at V and 4 bases at J, with 10 bases in the middle. The CDR3 extends over 12 amino acids. The DNA of the CDR3 is TGTGCCAGCACCTACGGGAGCACTGAAGCTTTCTTT. Encoded protein: CASTYGSTEAFF.

The genes are TRBV5-1 and TRBJ1-4, with D hard to call. There are 16 residues in the CDR3. V gave up 5 bases and J gave up 4 bases, with 18 bases separating them. Germline V gene data show CDR1 as SGHRS and CDR2 as YFSETQ. CDR3 protein: CASRGSAGSVNEKLFF. In nucleotides, the CDR3 is TGCGCCAGCAGAGGTTCGGCCGGGTCGGTTAATGAAAAACTGTTTTTT.

The genes are TRBV13 and TRBJ2-1; 8 bases line up with TRBD2. The CDR3 is made up of 16 amino acids. The germline V gene encodes CDR1 PRHDT and CDR2 FYEKMQ (reference sequence). V was clipped by 5 bases and J by 0 bases; unmatched bases: 6. The DNA of the CDR3 is TGTGCCAGCAGCGCCGTAACTAGCGGCTCCTACAATGAGCAGTTCTTC. It is translated as CASSAVTSGSYNEQFF.

The rearrangement links TRBV28 to TRBJ2-3, with 8 bases aligning to TRBD2. Looked up from germline, CDR1 is MDHEN and CDR2 is SYDVKM. This CDR3 comprises 14 residues. After removal of 4 bases from V and 3 bases from J, the junction contained 3 bases not matched to a gene. CDR3: CASSSRGGTDTQYF. In DNA form, the CDR3 reads TGTGCCAGCAGTTCACGGGGGGGAACAGATACGCAGTATTTT.

This chain uses TRBV5-1 with TRBJ2-1; weak D call: TRBD1 (6 bases). Trimming stripped 2 bases from V and 0 bases from J, with 12 bases between. CDR3 length: 16 residues. CDR1 and CDR2 (germline): SGHRS, YFSETQ. The CDR3 DNA sequence: TGCGCCAGCAGCTTTGGAACAGGGATCTCCTACAATGAGCAGTTCTTC. Translating it yields CASSFGTGISYNEQFF.

This clone was seen a few times. The V call is TRBV27, the J call TRBJ1-1, with a tentative D call TRBD1 (6 bases). This CDR3 region has 17 residues. V was cut by 6 bases and J by 3 bases, with 23 bases left in between. Germline V lookup: CDR1 MNHEY, CDR2 SMNVEV (reference sequence). CDR3 in DNA: TGTGCCAGCAGCACAGCCCCGGACATAGGGGGGTACACTGAAGCTTTCTTT. Translated, it gives CASSTAPDIGGYTEAFF.

J is TRBJ1-1 and V is TRBV3-1 (or the pseudogene TRBV3-2); no firm D call. CDR1 LGHDT and CDR2 YNNKEL come from the germline V gene (reference sequence). Between the trimmed V and J ends, which lost 4 bases and 6 bases, there was a span of 9 bases. There are 12 residues in the CDR3. This CDR3 is CASSPHEAEAFF. The CDR3 DNA follows: TGTGCCAGCAGCCCCCACGAGGCTGAAGCTTTCTTT.